This entry lists 10 T cell receptor beta chains sequenced from one sample in a study of CD8 T cells in ankylosing spondylitis (dated by TCRdb to the late 2010s). Library preparation used 5' RACE. Sequencing relied on an Illumina HiSeq 2500. Using fastp trimming at Q25 and MiXCR clonotype assembly, TCRdb reanalyzed the public sequencing data and kept in-frame beta chains. Identical CDR3 protein sequences are pooled into one entry, listed with their most common genes and DNA. Within this sample are about 360,000 distinct CDR3 sequences, with approximately 22% of them counted one time only. Approximately 14% of the sample rests with the top ten. Sequenced: blood, either unsorted or a sorted T cell fraction (not recorded which). These receptors were obtained from a male donor with ankylosing spondylitis or in good health (not recorded which).

The chain joins TRBV21-1 to TRBJ2-7; the tabulated D call, TRBD1, remains unverified against the DNA. TRBV21-1 is noted as a pseudogene. CDR3 length: 14 amino acids. CDR3 protein: CASSTRTGIYEQYF. In DNA form, the CDR3 reads TGTGCCAGCAGCACTCGGACAGGCATCTACGAGCAGTACTTC.

This clonotype was detected a few times. The rearrangement uses TRBV7-9 and TRBJ1-2; 9 bases align to TRBD1. The germline CDR1 and CDR2 sequences are SEHNR and FQNEAQ (reference sequence). The junction had 6 bases not matched to a gene; V was cut back by 3 bases and J by 4 bases. This CDR3 contains 15 residues. CDR3 in DNA: TGTGCCAGCAGCTTTCAGGGACAGGGTCTCTATGGCTACACCTTC. Its translation: CASSFQGQGLYGYTF.

This clonotype was seen repeatedly, ten times or more. The chain recombines TRBV27 with TRBJ2-7, with D unclear. V lost 0 bases and J 0 bases, leaving 3 bases between the germline ends. CDR3 length equals 13 residues. Germline loops: CDR1 MNHEY, CDR2 SMNVEV (reference sequence). DNA of the CDR3: TGTGCCAGCAGTTTATCCCCCTCCTACGAGCAGTACTTC. Its translation: CASSLSPSYEQYF.

This clonotype was picked up a small number of times. The chain carries TRBV29-1 and TRBJ2-6; D not certain. With 6 bases removed from V and 2 bases from J, the gap between germline ends came to 8 bases. The germline gives CDR1 SQVTM, CDR2 ANQGSEA. The CDR3 extends over 13 amino acids. CDR3 in amino acids: CSVNMPGANVLTF. As DNA, the CDR3 is TGCAGCGTAAATATGCCTGGGGCCAACGTCCTGACTTTC.

Only a few counts were recorded for this clonotype. J is TRBJ2-7 and V is TRBV9, with D tentatively TRBD2 (6 bases). Between the trimmed V and J ends, which lost 3 bases and 2 bases, there was a span of 9 bases. The CDR3 has 13 residues. Germline V gene sequence: CDR1 SGDLS, CDR2 YYNGEE. Here the CDR3 reads CASSETGAYEQYF. The CDR3 bases are TGTGCCAGCAGCGAAACGGGGGCCTACGAGCAGTACTTC.

The J gene is TRBJ1-1, the V gene TRBV4-1, with D unclear. Germline V CDR1 and CDR2: MGHRA, YSYEKL. Trimming left V 0 bases short and J 1 base short, with 6 bases between. This CDR3 spans 14 amino acids. As DNA, the CDR3 is TGCGCCAGCAGCCAAGAGAGGAGGAACACTGAAGCTTTCTTT. This codes for CASSQERRNTEAFF.

In its sample, this clonotype was seen a few times. Here the CDR3 reads CASSYSGVETQYF. In DNA, the CDR3 is TGTGCCAGCAGTTACTCTGGGGTTGAGACCCAGTACTTC. V is TRBV6-5 and J is TRBJ2-5; no clear D gene. This CDR3 is 13 amino acids long. Germline V gene data show CDR1 as MNHEY and CDR2 as SVGAGI. V was clipped by 0 bases and J by 5 bases, with 7 bases between them.

The rearrangement joins TRBV7-9 to TRBJ1-2; maybe TRBD1 (6 bases). The CDR3 length is 14 residues. V was shortened by 0 bases and J by 5 bases, with 10 bases between the two germline ends. Germline values: CDR1 SEHNR, CDR2 FQNEAQ (reference sequence). This CDR3 reads CASSLAPQGYGYTF. CDR3 DNA sequence: TGTGCCAGCAGCTTAGCCCCCCAGGGGTATGGCTACACCTTC.

This clonotype was detected once. V usage is TRBV5-6 and J usage is TRBJ2-7; TRBD2 matches 11 bases. This CDR3 has 16 amino acids. The germline V gene has CDR1 SGHDT and CDR2 YYEEEE. The V segment lost 4 bases and the J segment 0 bases; nucleotides outside the gene matches: 6. Here the CDR3 DNA reads TGTGCCAGCAGCCACGGGACTAGCGGCATCTCCTACGAGCAGTACTTC. It codes for CASSHGTSGISYEQYF.

This clonotype was seen more than once but under ten times. V is TRBV7-9 and J is TRBJ2-1, with TRBD1 identical over 7 bases. The CDR3 totals 13 residues. The trim removed 8 bases at V and 8 bases at J, leaving 9 bases unmatched. Per germline, CDR1 SEHNR and CDR2 FQNEAQ (reference sequence). DNA of the CDR3: TGTGCCAGCGAGACAGGGAATTGGTATGAGCAGTTCTTC. Translating it yields CASETGNWYEQFF.